The clone carrying this T cell receptor beta chain has a handful of counts. Using a J-beta primer mix together with a sample-barcoded 5' primer, a second PCR was run for about 6 to 11 cycles. TCRdb passed the 5' RACE reads through MiXCR, listing each CDR3 protein once. The sample yields more than 650,000 distinct CDR3 sequences, 22% seen once. This sample was included in a study of blood T cells in healthy people across ages. Germline V gives CDR1 SGHAT, CDR2 FQNNGV. The CDR3 extends over 17 amino acids. The receptor was isolated from a man in his 70s in good health. The sequencing sample was made of blood. The V gene is TRBV11-2, the J gene TRBJ2-5; 12 nucleotides match TRBD2. The J call is doubtful: the DNA matches TRBJ2-1 better. CDR3 DNA: TGTGCCAGCAGCAGGGGAACTTCGACTAGCGGGAGTAATGAGCAGTTCTTC. Amino acid sequence: CASSRGTSTSGSNEQFF.